The clone carrying this T cell receptor beta chain was observed many times. Its antigen is unknown. The source of the sample is a study of tumor and adjacent non-tumor tissue in lung cancer. Study outcomes and limitations: TCR diversity was significantly greater in tumor than normal lung tissue. Normal lung showed higher cumulative top 100 clone frequency than tumor.

The library came from three nested PCR rounds adapted from ARM-PCR protocols. TCRdb passed the multiplex PCR reads through MiXCR, listing each CDR3 protein once. This sample has approximately 82,000 distinct CDR3 sequences, with more than 65% found just once. V was trimmed by 5 bases and J by 6 bases, leaving 21 bases between them. The CDR3 runs to 16 residues. Per germline, CDR1 MNHEY and CDR2 SVGEGT. No cell sorting was done before RNA was extracted from the tissue. More than 3 cm separated this lung sample from the edge of the tumor. The chain joins TRBV6-2 or TRBV6-3 to TRBJ2-3; D is unresolved. Sequencing used distant non-tumor lung tissue. The clonotype was recovered from a man aged 65-85 years with non-small cell lung cancer. Written as DNA, the CDR3 is TGTGCCAGCAGTCAGAATGAGGTACTGGTGTCGGATACGCAGTATTTT. Protein sequence: CASSQNEVLVSDTQYF.